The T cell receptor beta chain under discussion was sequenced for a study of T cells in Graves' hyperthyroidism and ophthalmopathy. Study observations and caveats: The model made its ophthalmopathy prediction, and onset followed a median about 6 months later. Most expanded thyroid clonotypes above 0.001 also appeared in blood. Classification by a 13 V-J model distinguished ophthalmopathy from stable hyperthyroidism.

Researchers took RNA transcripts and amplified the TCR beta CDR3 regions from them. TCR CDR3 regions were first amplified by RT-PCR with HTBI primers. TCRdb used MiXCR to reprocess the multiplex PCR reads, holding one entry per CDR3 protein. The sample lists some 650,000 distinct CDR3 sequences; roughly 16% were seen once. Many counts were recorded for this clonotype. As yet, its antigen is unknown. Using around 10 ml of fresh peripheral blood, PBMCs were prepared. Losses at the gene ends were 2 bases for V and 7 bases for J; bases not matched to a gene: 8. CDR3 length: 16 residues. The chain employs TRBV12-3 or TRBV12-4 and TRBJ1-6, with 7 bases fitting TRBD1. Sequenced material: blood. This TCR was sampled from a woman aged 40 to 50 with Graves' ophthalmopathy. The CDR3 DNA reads TGTGCCAGCAGTTTAACCCCGACAGGGAAAAATTCACCCCTCCACTTT. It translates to CASSLTPTGKNSPLHF.